Listed below are T cell receptor beta chains from one sample, sequenced in a study of early T cells in non-severe SARS-CoV-2 infection. Each CDR3 protein is one row after TCRdb ran MiXCR on the 5' RACE reads. The sample lists 99,000 or so distinct CDR3 sequences, roughly 17% occurring once. Material for sequencing was whole blood. Source of these receptors: an adult who was a healthcare worker with PCR-confirmed SARS-CoV-2 infection or an uninfected control (not recorded which). The CDR3 runs from the conserved cysteine through the conserved F or W. A D gene is named only where the DNA matches it firmly. Rows give clone size only sometimes, using once, few, many, or a class for an expanded clone.

abundance	d_gene	v_gene	j_gene	CDR3nt	CDR3aa
few	-	TRBV6-1	TRBJ1-1	TGTGCCAGCAGTGTCGACGGAGTCACTGAAGCTTTCTTT	CASSVDGVTEAFF
few	-	TRBV11-2	TRBJ2-7	TGTGCCAGCACTTGGATAGGAGGGGCAGGTTCCTACGAGCAGTACTTC	CASTWIGGAGSYEQYF
-	-	TRBV28	TRBJ1-6	TGTGCCAGCAGTTTAAGAGGTCAGGGCAATTCACCCCTCCACTTT	CASSLRGQGNSPLHF
few	-	TRBV6-5	TRBJ1-3	TGTGCCAGCAGTTACTCCCATCCACAACAGGGAAACACCATATATTTT	CASSYSHPQQGNTIYF
-	-	TRBV2	TRBJ1-4	TGTGCCAGCAGTCCCGACAGGTTTAATGAAAAACTGTTTTTT	CASSPDRFNEKLFF
-	-	TRBV29-1	TRBJ2-6	TGCAGCGTCAGGGACCGGATTGGCTCTGGGGCCAACGTCCTGACTTTC	CSVRDRIGSGANVLTF
few	-	TRBV27	TRBJ2-1	TGTGCCAGCAGAACGATGGTAGCGGAGCTCAATGAGCAGTTCTTC	CASRTMVAELNEQFF
few	TRBD1	TRBV10-2	TRBJ1-2	TGCGCCAGCAGTGGCGGGACAGGGCTTGGCTACACCTTC	CASSGGTGLGYTF
-	-	TRBV29-1	TRBJ2-7	TGCAAATCACCAGCCCACTACGAGCAGTACTTC	CKSPAHYEQYF
few	-	TRBV12-5	TRBJ2-1	TGTGCTAGTGGTTTAGCAACCGGGACACCACAGGGCGAGCAGTTCTTC	CASGLATGTPQGEQFF
-	-	TRBV15	TRBJ2-2	TGTGCCACCAGCAGAGAGTCCAGGGGACCCACCGGGGAGCTGTTTTTT	CATSRESRGPTGELFF
-	-	TRBV6-2/TRBV6-3	TRBJ1-2	TGTGCCAGCAGCCCCGTTCGCCGTGGGACCTATGGCTACACCTTC	CASSPVRRGTYGYTF
few	-	TRBV29-1	TRBJ2-5	TGCAGCGCGACCATACTACGACAAGAGACCCAGTACTTC	CSATILRQETQYF
-	-	TRBV30	TRBJ2-1	TGTGCCTGGAGTGAACTATCGGGTCCCAACAATGAGCAGTTCTTC	CAWSELSGPNNEQFF
many	-	TRBV30	TRBJ2-7	TGTGCCTGGGGGAAACTAAGCCCCTACGAGCAGTACTTC	CAWGKLSPYEQYF
-	-	TRBV7-8	TRBJ2-1	TGTGCCAGCAGCCCGCCCCTATCCTACAATGAGCAGTTCTTC	CASSPPLSYNEQFF
few	-	TRBV20-1	TRBJ1-1	TGCAGTGCTAATGGGTTAGGGAAAGGCACTGAAGCTTTCTTT	CSANGLGKGTEAFF
few	-	TRBV7-8	TRBJ1-5	TGTGCCAGCAGCTTAGCGGATAGCAATCAGCCCCAGCATTTT	CASSLADSNQPQHF
-	TRBD1	TRBV20-1	TRBJ2-3	TGCAGTCCCCGACAGGGTACAGATACGCAGTATTTT	CSPRQGTDTQYF
-	-	TRBV7-2	TRBJ2-5	TGTGCCAGCAGCCCGGGCGGAGGAGGGTGGTTCCAGTACTTC	CASSPGGGGWFQYF
few	-	TRBV20-1	TRBJ1-1	TGCAGTGCTCCGAGGGCGGGGGGCGAGACCACTGAAGTTTTCTTT	CSAPRAGGETTEVFF
many	TRBD1	TRBV3-1	TRBJ1-3	TGTGCCAGCAGCCGGGACAGTTCTTTAGCGGGAAACACCATATATTTT	CASSRDSSLAGNTIYF
-	-	TRBV7-9	TRBJ1-6	TGTGCCAGCAGCTTTGAAGGGGGGATTTCACCCCTCCACTTT	CASSFEGGISPLHF
-	-	TRBV27	TRBJ2-5	TGTGCCAGCAGTTTTAAGCCACCAGAAACGTACCAAGAGACCCAGTACTTC	CASSFKPPETYQETQYF
-	-	TRBV12-3/TRBV12-4	TRBJ2-2	TGTGCCAGCCTGGACACCGGGGAGCTGTTTTTT	CASLDTGELFF
few	TRBD2	TRBV27	TRBJ2-4	TGTGCCAGCAGTTTATCGGGGGACTACTTAGCCAAAAACATTCAGTACTTC	CASSLSGDYLAKNIQYF
few	TRBD2	TRBV7-9	TRBJ2-7	TGTGCCAGCAGCTCAGGGACTAGCGGGAACGAGCAGTACTTC	CASSSGTSGNEQYF
many	TRBD2	TRBV29-1	TRBJ2-1	TGCAGCGTTGAAGGGGGTCTAGCGGGGGAGACGTACAATGAGCAGTTCTTC	CSVEGGLAGETYNEQFF
few	-	TRBV19	TRBJ1-5	TGTGCCAGTAGTATTGGGGGAGAAAATCAGCCCCAGCATTTT	CASSIGGENQPQHF
-	TRBD2	TRBV9	TRBJ2-3	TGTGCCAGCAACCCACTCAGCGGGAGCGGACCAGATACGCAGTATTTT	CASNPLSGSGPDTQYF
-	-	TRBV5-5	TRBJ2-3	TGTGCCAGCAGCTTGGGGCCTCGTCAGGATACGCAGTATTTT	CASSLGPRQDTQYF
-	-	TRBV29-1	TRBJ1-1	TGCAGCGGCATAATACCAGCGAACACTGAAGCTTTCTTT	CSGIIPANTEAFF
-	-	TRBV14	TRBJ2-7	TGTGCCAGCAGCCAGGCCCCTCAGTTTGCGGGCGACTCCTACGAGCAGTACTTC	CASSQAPQFAGDSYEQYF
-	TRBD1	TRBV6-5	TRBJ1-2	TGTGCCAGCAGTTACTACGGACAGGGTGACTATGGCTACACCTTC	CASSYYGQGDYGYTF
few	-	TRBV23-1	TRBJ2-5	TGCGCCAGCGTGCAGGGGACTCAAGAGACCCAGTACTTC	CASVQGTQETQYF
-	-	TRBV14	TRBJ2-5	TGTGCCAGCAGTGCAGTGAGCCTTCAAGAGACCCAGTACTTC	CASSAVSLQETQYF
many	TRBD1	TRBV7-9	TRBJ1-2	TGTGCCAGCAGCCACCCCCCGCCGACAGGGGCAAACTATGGCTACACCTTC	CASSHPPPTGANYGYTF
few	-	TRBV20-1	TRBJ2-5	TGCAGTGCTAGAGATCAACGCGGGGTTAGAGAGACCCAGTACTTC	CSARDQRGVRETQYF
many	TRBD1	TRBV12-5	TRBJ1-2	TGTGCTAGTGGTTTGGTACGGGACAGGGTGTATGGCTACACCTTC	CASGLVRDRVYGYTF
-	TRBD1	TRBV12-5	TRBJ1-5	TGTGCTAGTGGTACCGGGACAGCGGGTTTTAGCAATCAGCCCCAGCATTTT	CASGTGTAGFSNQPQHF
-	TRBD1	TRBV4-2	TRBJ2-7	TGTGCCAGCAGCCAAGCGCAGGGGGCGGACTACGAGCAGTACTTC	CASSQAQGADYEQYF
few	-	TRBV12-3/TRBV12-4	TRBJ1-1	TGTGCCAGCAGTATAACAGGATCATATGAAGCTTTCTTT	CASSITGSYEAFF
few	-	TRBV28	TRBJ1-4	TGTGCCGTCGGTGGACAGCCCTCGACTAATGAAAAACTGTTTTTT	CAVGGQPSTNEKLFF
few	-	TRBV5-1	TRBJ1-5	TGCGCCAGCAGCTTGGGTGGACAGCACCAGCCCCAGCATTTT	CASSLGGQHQPQHF
-	-	TRBV12-3/TRBV12-4	TRBJ2-5	TGTGCCAGCAGTCCATACGTCGACAAGGAGACCCAGTACTTC	CASSPYVDKETQYF
-	-	TRBV7-9	TRBJ1-4	TGTGCCAGCAGCCCCAGTAATGAAAAACTGTTTTTT	CASSPSNEKLFF
few	TRBD1	TRBV6-6	TRBJ1-5	TGTGCCAGCACTCCAGGGGGTAGCAATCAGCCCCAGCATTTT	CASTPGGSNQPQHF
few	TRBD1	TRBV7-9	TRBJ2-7	TGTGCCAGCAGCCCCATGCCCTCGGACAGGGGGACAGGGGAGCAGTACTTC	CASSPMPSDRGTGEQYF
-	-	TRBV27	TRBJ2-7	TGTGCCAGCAGTTCCTACCTCACCCGACAGGCTAACGAGCAGTACTTC	CASSSYLTRQANEQYF
-	TRBD2	TRBV7-2	TRBJ2-7	TGTGCCAGCAGCCAACTAGCGGGGGGGCGCGAGCAGTACTTC	CASSQLAGGREQYF
few	TRBD1	TRBV20-1	TRBJ1-5	TGCAGTGCTAGGGACAGGGGGTCGAGCAATCAGCCCCAGCATTTT	CSARDRGSSNQPQHF
many	-	TRBV7-2	TRBJ1-6	TGTGCCAGCAGCGATCGGGACAATTTTTCACCCCTCCACTTT	CASSDRDNFSPLHF